These 2 T cell receptor beta chains were all obtained from the same sample, sequenced in a study of shared clonotypes between healthy human individuals. Measured with immunoSEQ multiplex PCR; TCRdb has only the in-frame clones, and not every one. The table lists about 680,000 clones, about 91% of them singletons, with roughly 24% in the top ten. Naive CD8 cells lacked CD45RO and underwent positive selection for CCR7, leaving out terminally differentiated effector memory CD45RA+ cells. The sequenced sample was naive CD8+ T cells sorted from blood. The receptors shown here come from a man aged 25 to 40 in good health.

The V gene is TRBV9, the J gene TRBJ2-3; D remains ambiguous. Germline CDR1 reads SGDLS; CDR2 reads YYNGEE. Trimming removed 0 bases from V and 4 bases from J, with 15 bases in between. CDR3 length equals 16 residues. Here the CDR3 DNA reads TGTGCCAGCAGCGTAGCAGCGTCTGGCGCCTCAGATACGCAGTATTTT. It yields the protein CASSVAASGASDTQYF.

The chain couples TRBV7-8 to TRBJ2-7; the D gene is possibly TRBD1 (5 bases). V gave up 1 base and J gave up 0 bases, with 10 bases separating them. This CDR3 is 15 amino acids long. Germline V lookup: CDR1 SGHVS, CDR2 FQNEAQ. CDR3 sequence: CASSLEAGLSYEQYF. The CDR3 region has the DNA TGTGCCAGCAGCTTAGAGGCAGGGCTCTCCTACGAGCAGTACTTC. The whole variable domain, remainder taken from reference TRBV7-8 and TRBJ2-7, is GAGVSQSPRYKVAKRGQDVALRCDPISGHVSLFWYQQALGQGPEFLTYFQNEAQLDKSGLPSDRFFAERPEGSVSTLKIQRTQQEDSAVYLCASSLEAGLSYEQYFGPGTRLTVT.